This T cell receptor beta chain was captured by sequencing in a study of technical replicates of blood from several donors. Using immunoSEQ multiplex PCR, the repertoire was profiled, and TCRdb retains in-frame clones only, with some absent. The data show roughly 72,000 clones, about 96% seen once. The sample comprised T cells isolated from PBMCs. This TCR was recovered from a human donor in good health.

The CDR3 loop is CASSLKTEGRYGYTF. The CDR3 DNA reads as TGTGCCAGCTCACTTAAAACCGAGGGAAGGTATGGCTACACCTTC. The chain employs TRBV18 and TRBJ1-2; the D is unclear. The CDR3 is 15 residues long. Germline CDR1 KGHSH, CDR2 LQKENI. Trimming pared 4 bases from V and 5 bases from J, leaving 17 bases between.